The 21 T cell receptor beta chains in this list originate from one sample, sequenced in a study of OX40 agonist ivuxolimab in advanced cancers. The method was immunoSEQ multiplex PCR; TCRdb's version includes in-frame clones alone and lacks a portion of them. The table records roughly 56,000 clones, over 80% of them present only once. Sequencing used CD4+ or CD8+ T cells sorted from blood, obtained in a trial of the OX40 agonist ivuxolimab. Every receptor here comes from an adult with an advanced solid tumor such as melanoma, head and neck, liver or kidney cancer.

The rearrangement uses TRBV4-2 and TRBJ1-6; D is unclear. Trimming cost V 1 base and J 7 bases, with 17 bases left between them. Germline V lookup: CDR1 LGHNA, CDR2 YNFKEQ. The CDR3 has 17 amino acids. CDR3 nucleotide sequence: TGTGCCAGCAGCCAAGCAGGTGCGGGAGGAAACAATTCACCCCTCCACTTT. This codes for CASSQAGAGGNNSPLHF.

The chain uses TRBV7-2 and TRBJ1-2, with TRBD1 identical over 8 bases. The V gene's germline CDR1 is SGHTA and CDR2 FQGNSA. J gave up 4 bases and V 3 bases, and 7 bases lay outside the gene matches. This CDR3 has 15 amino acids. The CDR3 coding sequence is TGTGCCAGCAGCTTCCAGGGGGCCCTTCTCTATGGCTACACCTTC. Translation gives CASSFQGALLYGYTF.

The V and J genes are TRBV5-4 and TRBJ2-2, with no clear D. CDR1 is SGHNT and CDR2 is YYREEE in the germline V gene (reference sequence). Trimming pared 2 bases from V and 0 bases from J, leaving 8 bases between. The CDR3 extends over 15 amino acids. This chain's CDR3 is CASSFPTANTGELFF. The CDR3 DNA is TGTGCCAGCAGCTTTCCAACCGCGAACACCGGGGAGCTGTTTTTT.

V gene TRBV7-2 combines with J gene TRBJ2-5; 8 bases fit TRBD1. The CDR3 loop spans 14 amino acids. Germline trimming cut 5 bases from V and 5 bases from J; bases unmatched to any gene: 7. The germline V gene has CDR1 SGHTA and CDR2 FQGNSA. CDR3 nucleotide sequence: TGTGCCAGCAGCCCAGGGGACAGGTCGGAGACCCAGTACTTC. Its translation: CASSPGDRSETQYF.

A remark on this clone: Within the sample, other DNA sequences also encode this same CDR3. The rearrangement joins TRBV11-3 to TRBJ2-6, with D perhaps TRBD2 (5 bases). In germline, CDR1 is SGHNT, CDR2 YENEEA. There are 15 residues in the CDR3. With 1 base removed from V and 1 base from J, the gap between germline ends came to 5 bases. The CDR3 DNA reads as TGTGCCAGCAGCTTAGGCGGGTCTGGGGCCAACGTCCTGACTTTC. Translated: CASSLGGSGANVLTF.

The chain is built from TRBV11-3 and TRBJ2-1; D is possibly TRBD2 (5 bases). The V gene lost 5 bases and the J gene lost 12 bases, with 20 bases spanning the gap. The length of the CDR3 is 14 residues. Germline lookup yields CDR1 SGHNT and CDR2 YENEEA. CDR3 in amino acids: CASSPSPARRGQFF. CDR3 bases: TGTGCCAGCAGCCCTAGCCCGGCGCGCCGAGGGCAGTTCTTC.

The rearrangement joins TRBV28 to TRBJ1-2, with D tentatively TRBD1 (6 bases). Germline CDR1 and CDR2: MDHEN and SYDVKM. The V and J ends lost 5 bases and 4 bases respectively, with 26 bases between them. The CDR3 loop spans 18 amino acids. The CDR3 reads CASSLQTGPGPRGYGYTF. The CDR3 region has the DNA TGTGCCAGCAGTCTTCAGACAGGTCCAGGACCGAGGGGCTATGGCTACACCTTC.

CDR3 coding DNA: TGTGCCAGCAGGGGGACAGCAAGAGATACGCAGTATTTT. This translates into CASRGTARDTQYF. The chain links TRBV7-9 to TRBJ2-3; TRBD1 matches at 7 bases. The germline V gene encodes CDR1 SEHNR and CDR2 FQNEAQ (reference sequence). Germline trimming cut 6 bases from V and 5 bases from J; bases unmatched to any gene: 5. The CDR3 consists of 13 residues.

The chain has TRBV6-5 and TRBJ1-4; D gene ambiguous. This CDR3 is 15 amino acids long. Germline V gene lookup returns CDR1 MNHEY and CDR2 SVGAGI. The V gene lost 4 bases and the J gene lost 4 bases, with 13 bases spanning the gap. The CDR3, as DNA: TGTGCCAGCAGTTCCTTGAGTGGAGATAATGAAAAACTGTTTTTT. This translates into CASSSLSGDNEKLFF.

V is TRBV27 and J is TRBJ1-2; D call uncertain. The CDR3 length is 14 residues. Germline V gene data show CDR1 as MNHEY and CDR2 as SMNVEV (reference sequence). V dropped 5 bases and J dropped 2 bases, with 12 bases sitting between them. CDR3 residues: CASSPRPMNYGYTF. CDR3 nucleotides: TGTGCCAGCAGTCCGAGACCCATGAACTATGGCTACACCTTC.

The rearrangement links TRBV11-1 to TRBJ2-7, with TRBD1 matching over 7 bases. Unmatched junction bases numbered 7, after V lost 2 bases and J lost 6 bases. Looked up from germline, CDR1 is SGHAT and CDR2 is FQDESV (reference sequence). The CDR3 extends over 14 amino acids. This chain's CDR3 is CASSLSGGWSEQYF. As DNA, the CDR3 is TGTGCCAGCAGCTTATCAGGGGGTTGGAGCGAGCAGTACTTC. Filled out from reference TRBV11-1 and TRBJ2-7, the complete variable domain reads EAEVAQSPRYKITEKSQAVAFWCDPISGHATLYWYRQILGQGPELLVQFQDESVVDDSQLPKDRFSAERLKGVDSTLKIQPAELGDSAMYLCASSLSGGWSEQYFGPGTRLTVT.

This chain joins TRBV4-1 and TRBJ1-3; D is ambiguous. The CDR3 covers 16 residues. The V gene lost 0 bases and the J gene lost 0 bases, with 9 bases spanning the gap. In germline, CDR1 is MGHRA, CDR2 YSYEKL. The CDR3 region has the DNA TGCGCCAGCAGCCAAGATCCCCCGGACTCTGGAAACACCATATATTTT. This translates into CASSQDPPDSGNTIYF.

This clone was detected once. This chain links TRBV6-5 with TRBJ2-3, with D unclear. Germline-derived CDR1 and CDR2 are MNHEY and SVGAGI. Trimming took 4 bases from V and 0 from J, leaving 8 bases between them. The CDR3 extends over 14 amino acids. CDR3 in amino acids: CASSFSASTDTQYF. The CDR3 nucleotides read TGTGCCAGCAGTTTCTCAGCTAGCACAGATACGCAGTATTTT.

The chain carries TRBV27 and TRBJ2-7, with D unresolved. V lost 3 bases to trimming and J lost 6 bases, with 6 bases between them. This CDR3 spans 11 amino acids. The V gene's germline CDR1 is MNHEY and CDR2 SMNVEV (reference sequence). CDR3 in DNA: TGTGCCAGCAGTTTTGGGTCCGAGCAGTACTTC. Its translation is CASSFGSEQYF.

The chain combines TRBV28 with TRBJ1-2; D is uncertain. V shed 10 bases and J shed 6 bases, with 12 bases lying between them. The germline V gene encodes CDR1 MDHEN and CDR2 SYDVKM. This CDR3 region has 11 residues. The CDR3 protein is CATPRADGYTF. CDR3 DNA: TGTGCCACCCCTCGAGCGGATGGCTACACCTTC.

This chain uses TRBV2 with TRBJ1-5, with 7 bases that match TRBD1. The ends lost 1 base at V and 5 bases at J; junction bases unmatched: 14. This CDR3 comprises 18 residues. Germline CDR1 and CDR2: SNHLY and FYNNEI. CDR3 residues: CASSEGSSRGDSDQPQHF. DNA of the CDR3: TGTGCCAGCAGTGAAGGGTCGTCCAGGGGGGACTCGGATCAGCCCCAGCATTTT. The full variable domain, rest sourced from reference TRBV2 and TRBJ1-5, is EPEVTQTPSHQVTQMGQEVILRCVPISNHLYFYWYRQILGQKVEFLVSFYNNEISEKSEIFDDQFSVERPDGSNFTLKIRSTKLEDSAMYFCASSEGSSRGDSDQPQHFGDGTRLSIL.

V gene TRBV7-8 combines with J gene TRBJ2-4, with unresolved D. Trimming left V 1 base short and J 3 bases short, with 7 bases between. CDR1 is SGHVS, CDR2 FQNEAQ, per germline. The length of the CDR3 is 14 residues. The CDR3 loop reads CASSLDGLKNIQYF. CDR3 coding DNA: TGTGCCAGCAGCTTAGATGGCCTCAAAAACATTCAGTACTTC.

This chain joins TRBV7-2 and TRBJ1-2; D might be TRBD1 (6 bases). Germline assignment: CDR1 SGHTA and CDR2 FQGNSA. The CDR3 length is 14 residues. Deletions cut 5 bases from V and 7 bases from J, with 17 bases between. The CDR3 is CASSMDRNLGGYTF. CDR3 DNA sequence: TGTGCCAGCAGCATGGACAGAAACCTGGGTGGCTACACCTTC. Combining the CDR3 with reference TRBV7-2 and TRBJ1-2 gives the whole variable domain GAGVSQSPSNKVTEKGKDVELRCDPISGHTALYWYRQSLGQGLEFLIYFQGNSAPDKSGLPSDRFSAERTGGSVSTLTIQRTQQEDSAVYLCASSMDRNLGGYTFGSGTRLTVV.

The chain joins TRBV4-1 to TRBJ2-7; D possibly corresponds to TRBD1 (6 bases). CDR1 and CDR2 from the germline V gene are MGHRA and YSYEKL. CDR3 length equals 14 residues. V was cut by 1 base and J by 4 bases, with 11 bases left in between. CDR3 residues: CASSQGGTPYEQYF. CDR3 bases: TGCGCCAGCAGCCAAGGGGGGACACCGTACGAGCAGTACTTC.

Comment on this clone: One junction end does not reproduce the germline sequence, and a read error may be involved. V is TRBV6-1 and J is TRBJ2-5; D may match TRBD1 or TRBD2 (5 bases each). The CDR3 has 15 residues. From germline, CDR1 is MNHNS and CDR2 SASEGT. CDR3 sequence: CAGSDGAVIQETQYF. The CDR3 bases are TGTGCCGGCAGTGACGGGGCGGTAATTCAAGAGACCCAGTACTTC.

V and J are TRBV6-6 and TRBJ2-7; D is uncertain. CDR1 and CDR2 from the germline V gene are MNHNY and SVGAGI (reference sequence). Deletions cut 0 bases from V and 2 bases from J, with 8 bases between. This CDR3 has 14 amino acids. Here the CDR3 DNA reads TGTGCCAGCAGTTACTCGCGGCAGACCTACGAGCAGTACTTC. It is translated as CASSYSRQTYEQYF.